This record concerns one T cell receptor (beta chain) sequence. Its cognate antigen is unknown. These data are taken from a study of cytomegalovirus exposure and HLA in healthy donors. Researchers ran the PCR with 60 Vbeta and 13 Jbeta primers. Profiled with immunoSEQ multiplex PCR; TCRdb holds only in-frame clones, not every one. The sample has under 200,000 clones, roughly 78% seen once. Study results and caveats: Many donors carried some public TCRs, although rarity characterized most TCR sequences.

Sample: PBMCs. This clonotype originated in a woman aged 40-49 years in good health and CMV-seronegative.

The CDR3 loop is CASSQQGWKNEQFF. DNA of the CDR3: TGTGCCAGCAGCCAACAGGGGTGGAAGAATGAGCAGTTCTTC. The chain is built from TRBV7-2 and TRBJ2-1; 7 bases are a match to TRBD1. Germline lookup yields CDR1 SGHTA and CDR2 FQGNSA. The V segment lost 5 bases and the J segment 7 bases; nucleotides outside the gene matches: 8. The CDR3 has 14 residues.